The 18 T cell receptor beta chains below all came from one sample that was sequenced in a study of blood T cell repertoires in COVID-19. Method: immunoSEQ multiplex PCR; TCRdb's copy keeps in-frame clones and lacks some. This sample yields 250,000 to 350,000 clones, of which roughly 90% are seen a single time; roughly 1.1% belongs to the top ten. The sequenced sample was PBMCs or T cells enriched from blood (not recorded which). These receptors all stem from a woman under 40 who had recovered from COVID-19.

The CDR3 loop is CASSAQGSYNSPLHF. The CDR3 DNA reads TGTGCCAGCAGCGCACAGGGGTCCTATAATTCACCCCTCCACTTT. V is TRBV9 and J is TRBJ1-6; 7 bases match TRBD1. Unmatched junction bases numbered 1, after V lost 3 bases and J lost 1 base. Germline V gene data show CDR1 as SGDLS and CDR2 as YYNGEE. The CDR3 length is 15 residues. The full variable domain, completed using reference TRBV9 and TRBJ1-6, is DSGVTQTPKHLITATGQRVTLRCSPRSGDLSVYWYQQSLDQGLQFLIQYYNGEERAKGNILERFSAQQFPDLHSELNLSSLELGDSALYFCASSAQGSYNSPLHFGNGTRLTVT.

V gene TRBV19 combines with J gene TRBJ2-1; 15 bases map to TRBD2. V lost 6 bases and J lost 1; bases outside the gene matches: 10. This CDR3 comprises 19 residues. Germline CDR1 is LNHDA and CDR2 is SQIVND (reference sequence). CDR3 nucleotides: TGTGCCAGTAGACCGGGACTAGCGGGAGGCCGCGCTTCCTACAATGAGCAGTTCTTC. Protein product: CASRPGLAGGRASYNEQFF.

The chain links TRBV6-2 or TRBV6-3 to TRBJ2-3; TRBD2 might be the D (6 bases). Trimming cost V 5 bases and J 3 bases, with 21 bases left between them. Germline assignment: CDR1 MNHEY and CDR2 SVGEGT. The CDR3 loop spans 17 amino acids. CDR3 DNA: TGTGCCAGCAGTACCGGGACTCCTAATCAGTATACAGATACGCAGTATTTT. It encodes CASSTGTPNQYTDTQYF.

J is TRBJ1-5 and V is TRBV7-9, with 7 bases aligning to TRBD1. The trim removed 5 bases at V and 5 bases at J, leaving 6 bases unmatched. Germline CDR1 reads SEHNR; CDR2 reads FQNEAQ (reference sequence). CDR3 size: 14 residues. CDR3 sequence reads: CASSPQGEDQPQHF. The CDR3 DNA reads as TGTGCCAGCAGCCCTCAGGGGGAAGATCAGCCCCAGCATTTT.

The chain joins TRBV30 to TRBJ1-5, with D perhaps TRBD1 (5 bases). Per the germline V gene, CDR1 is GTSNPN and CDR2 is SVGIG (reference sequence). This CDR3 has 13 amino acids. Trimming shortened V by 3 bases and J by 5 bases, and 11 bases separated the two germline ends. DNA for the CDR3: TGTGCCTGGAGCTCGGGGGTTGATCAGCCCCAGCATTTT. It specifies CAWSSGVDQPQHF.

The rearrangement links TRBV7-6 to TRBJ2-7; the match to TRBD1 covers 9 bases. V shed 5 bases, J shed 5 bases, and the junction held 10 bases outside the gene matches. CDR1 is SGHVS, CDR2 FNYEAQ, per germline. This CDR3 comprises 15 residues. The CDR3 spells CASSVDGQGYHEQYF. The CDR3 DNA reads as TGTGCCAGCAGCGTTGACGGACAGGGGTACCACGAGCAGTACTTC.

The chain employs TRBV6-1 and TRBJ2-1; TRBD2 matches 10 bases. Trimming at V came to 4 bases and at J to 6 bases, leaving 12 bases not matched to a gene. The germline CDR1 and CDR2 sequences are MNHNS and SASEGT. The CDR3 totals 17 residues. As DNA, the CDR3 is TGTGCCAGCAGTGCAGGGGGTATTAGCGGGAGGTTCAATGAGCAGTTCTTC. This translates into CASSAGGISGRFNEQFF.

This chain uses TRBV21-1 with TRBJ1-4; no DNA check was done on the table's D call, TRBD1. TRBV21-1 has pseudogene status. The CDR3 loop spans 19 amino acids. In nucleotides, the CDR3 is TGTGCCAGCAGCAAGAGGGGGACAGGGGGCCTTATGGCTAATGAAAAACTGTTTTTT. This encodes CASSKRGTGGLMANEKLFF.

J is TRBJ1-3 and V is TRBV4-2; 8 bases match TRBD1. Germline lookup yields CDR1 LGHNA and CDR2 YNFKEQ. This CDR3 comprises 16 residues. Trimming took 0 bases from V and 2 from J; bases not matched to a gene: 3. The CDR3, as DNA: TGTGCCAGCAGCCAAGATTCGGACAGGGCTGGAAACACCATATATTTT. Translating gives CASSQDSDRAGNTIYF.

The V and J genes are TRBV7-2 and TRBJ2-1; 9 bases fit TRBD1. The ends lost 6 bases at V and 5 bases at J; junction bases unmatched: 8. The V gene's germline CDR1 is SGHTA and CDR2 FQGNSA. The CDR3 runs to 15 residues. The CDR3 here is CASRLDRGSHNEQFF. In DNA form, the CDR3 reads TGTGCCAGCAGACTGGACAGGGGTAGCCACAATGAGCAGTTCTTC.

This clone was seen only once. The gene calls are TRBV30 and TRBJ2-7, with a possible D match to TRBD2 (6 bases). The germline V gene encodes CDR1 GTSNPN and CDR2 SVGIG (reference sequence). This CDR3 is 17 amino acids long. The V gene lost 4 bases and the J gene lost 3 bases, with 25 bases spanning the gap. CDR3 loop: CAWTSWGRDSPNYEQYF. CDR3 coding DNA: TGTGCCTGGACAAGTTGGGGCAGGGACTCCCCAAACTACGAGCAGTACTTC.

This clone was observed a single time. This chain joins TRBV18 and TRBJ2-1; the match to TRBD2 covers 9 bases. V gave up 5 bases and J gave up 8 bases; unmatched junction bases: 4. This CDR3 is 13 amino acids long. Germline lookup yields CDR1 KGHSH and CDR2 LQKENI. CDR3 amino acids: CASSGGRADEQFF. The CDR3 DNA is TGTGCCAGCTCAGGCGGGAGGGCCGATGAGCAGTTCTTC.

The J gene is TRBJ1-5, the V gene TRBV11-2; 7 nucleotides agree with TRBD1. There are 18 residues in the CDR3. V was pared by 6 bases and J by 0 bases, with 14 bases of the junction left unmatched. Germline-derived CDR1 and CDR2 are SGHAT and FQNNGV. The CDR3 region is CASSSYRGGRGSNQPQHF. DNA for the CDR3: TGTGCCAGCAGTAGCTATCGAGGGGGCCGGGGTAGCAATCAGCCCCAGCATTTT. Together with reference TRBV11-2 and TRBJ1-5, the CDR3 gives the full variable domain: EAGVAQSPRYKIIEKRQSVAFWCNPISGHATLYWYQQILGQGPKLLIQFQNNGVVDDSQLPKDRFSAERLKGVDSTLKIQPAKLEDSAVYLCASSSYRGGRGSNQPQHFGDGTRLSIL.

The chain couples TRBV7-9 to TRBJ1-1; no definite D call. CDR3 length: 14 amino acids. Trimming left V 1 base short and J 3 bases short, with 9 bases between. Germline V gene data show CDR1 as SEHNR and CDR2 as FQNEAQ (reference sequence). Written as DNA, the CDR3 is TGTGCCAGCAGCTTAGTTGGTGACTACACTGAAGCTTTCTTT. Protein sequence: CASSLVGDYTEAFF. Supplemented by reference TRBV7-9 and TRBJ1-1, the full variable domain reads DTGVSQNPRHKITKRGQNVTFRCDPISEHNRLYWYRQTLGQGPEFLTYFQNEAQLEKSRLLSDRFSAERPKGSFSTLEIQRTEQGDSAMYLCASSLVGDYTEAFFGQGTRLTVV.

The rearrangement uses TRBV7-9 and TRBJ2-3; D is perhaps TRBD2 (7 bases). The V end lost 4 bases, the J end lost 2 bases, and 13 bases lay between the germline ends. Germline V gene lookup returns CDR1 SEHNR and CDR2 FQNEAQ (reference sequence). The CDR3 totals 15 residues. The CDR3 nucleotides read TGTGCCAGCAGCTCAGGGGACTATTACACAGATACGCAGTATTTT. It encodes CASSSGDYYTDTQYF.

The J gene is TRBJ2-7, the V gene TRBV4-1, with TRBD1 matching over 9 bases. Germline values: CDR1 MGHRA, CDR2 YSYEKL. V was clipped by 0 bases and J by 6 bases; unmatched bases: 9. The CDR3 is 16 amino acids. DNA for the CDR3: TGCGCCAGCAGCCAAGATCCGGGACAGGGTTTTTCCGAGCAGTACTTC. Translating gives CASSQDPGQGFSEQYF.

The rearrangement uses TRBV11-2 and TRBJ2-4; 7 bases match TRBD1. V shed 7 bases and J 6 bases; nucleotides not matched to a gene: 12. CDR1 SGHAT and CDR2 FQNNGV come from the germline V gene. CDR3 length: 15 amino acids. Written as DNA, the CDR3 is TGTGCCAGCACAGACAGGGCCGGGGTGGGAAACATTCAGTACTTC. It codes for CASTDRAGVGNIQYF. Full variable domain (remainder filled in from reference TRBV11-2 and TRBJ2-4): EAGVAQSPRYKIIEKRQSVAFWCNPISGHATLYWYQQILGQGPKLLIQFQNNGVVDDSQLPKDRFSAERLKGVDSTLKIQPAKLEDSAVYLCASTDRAGVGNIQYFGAGTRLSVL.

The chain links TRBV7-9 to TRBJ1-6; tentative D call: TRBD1 (6 bases). V was shortened by 4 bases and J by 7 bases, with 11 bases between the two germline ends. The CDR3 spans 14 residues. Germline CDR1 is SEHNR and CDR2 is FQNEAQ (reference sequence). CDR3 protein: CASSSQGWNSPLHF. CDR3 sequence (DNA): TGTGCCAGCAGCTCTCAGGGGTGGAATTCACCCCTCCACTTT.